The TCR beta chain under discussion was sequenced for a study of cytomegalovirus exposure and HLA in healthy donors. The study, taken as a whole, reports: A later analysis by the authors found several of the most significant clusters apparently linked to common viral pathogens.

V gave up 7 bases and J gave up 4 bases, with 10 bases separating them. The CDR3 runs 12 residues. Germline lookup yields CDR1 LNHDA and CDR2 SQIVND (reference sequence). Turning to this clone: Its antigen is unidentified.

Use of 60 Vbeta and 13 Jbeta primers characterized the PCR. The data were produced by immunoSEQ multiplex PCR, yet TCRdb's version contains in-frame clones alone and is incomplete. The sample holds roughly 140,000 clones, roughly four fifths seen once. This sequence originates from a young man in good health and CMV-seropositive. The chain links TRBV19 to TRBJ1-2, with D perhaps TRBD1 (5 bases). The sequencing sample was made of PBMCs. The CDR3 DNA follows: TGTGCCAGTAACCCAGGGCCCTATGGCTACACCTTC. Its translation: CASNPGPYGYTF.